These 4 T cell receptor beta chains were sequenced from one sample in a study of T cell responses to AZD1222 COVID-19 vaccine. This table comes from immunoSEQ multiplex PCR, and its TCRdb copy is limited to in-frame clones, with some not included. The sample records around 140,000 clones, roughly 90% being singletons. Source: peripheral blood, taken on day 0 of AZD1222 vaccination. These receptors were collected from an adult in good health.

This chain uses TRBV12-3 or TRBV12-4 with TRBJ1-1; D might be TRBD1 (6 bases). V shed 4 bases and J shed 7 bases, with 10 bases lying between them. The length of the CDR3 is 12 residues. CDR3 sequence: CASSSRGDEAFF. For the CDR3, the DNA is TGTGCCAGCAGTTCCAGGGGAGATGAAGCTTTCTTT.

The rearrangement links TRBV27 to TRBJ2-2; D unresolved. Trimming cost V 5 bases and J 1 base, with 8 bases left between them. This CDR3 comprises 14 residues. Germline CDR1 reads MNHEY; CDR2 reads SMNVEV (reference sequence). This CDR3 is CASSPILNTGELFF. The CDR3 bases are TGTGCCAGCAGTCCGATTTTGAACACCGGGGAGCTGTTTTTT.

This clone has a single count. The chain combines TRBV4-1 with TRBJ2-1, with TRBD2 matching over 9 bases. The germline V gene encodes CDR1 MGHRA and CDR2 YSYEKL. The CDR3 spans 16 residues. V lost 2 bases to trimming and J lost 7 bases; unmatched junction nucleotides: 9. The DNA for the CDR3 is TGCGCCAGCAGCCAACTAGCGGGGTCCCTTTTTAATGAGCAGTTCTTC. Translation: CASSQLAGSLFNEQFF.

This clone was detected only once. This rearrangement joins TRBV19 to TRBJ2-7; D assignment may be TRBD1 or TRBD2 (5 bases each). V gave up 5 bases and J gave up 2 bases, with 13 bases separating them. From germline, CDR1 is LNHDA and CDR2 SQIVND (reference sequence). This CDR3 spans 14 amino acids. CDR3 loop: CASSEGTGPYEQYF. CDR3 in DNA: TGTGCCAGTAGTGAAGGGACCGGTCCCTACGAGCAGTACTTC.